The TCR beta chain described here comes from a study of T-cell reconstitution after alpha-beta-depleted transplantation in children. This clonotype was observed many times. Preparation of the TCRbeta library used unique molecular identifiers. Via MiXCR, TCRdb re-called the PCR reads, giving one row per CDR3 protein. This table has 250,000 to 300,000 distinct CDR3 sequences, around 10% appearing once. The receptor's source is a boy in the first two years of life with acute myeloid leukemia, due to receive a stem cell transplant. Sample: PBMCs, taken before TCRalphabeta/CD19-depleted stem cell transplant.

Here the CDR3 reads CASSQGPGTGLDEQFF. DNA for the CDR3: TGCGCCAGCAGCCAAGGTCCCGGGACAGGACTGGATGAGCAGTTCTTC. The chain links TRBV4-3 to TRBJ2-1; 8 bases fit TRBD1. V lost 1 base, J lost 8 bases, and 10 bases stayed unmatched. CDR3 length equals 16 residues. Looked up from germline, CDR1 is LGHNA and CDR2 is YSLEER.